What follows are 2 T cell receptor beta chains derived from one specimen sequenced in a study of cytomegalovirus exposure and HLA in healthy donors. Primers for the PCR totalled 60 Vbeta and 13 Jbeta. Produced via immunoSEQ multiplex PCR; TCRdb's table is partial and in-frame only. The sample yields some 200,000 clones, of which the top ten take up 6.5%. Input material: PBMCs. These receptors were collected from a man aged 25-45 years in good health and CMV-seronegative.

The chain joins TRBV7-9 to TRBJ1-1; the D gene is possibly TRBD1 (6 bases). V shed 1 base and J shed 10 bases, with 13 bases lying between them. The length of the CDR3 is 13 residues. Germline lookup yields CDR1 SEHNR and CDR2 FQNEAQ (reference sequence). CDR3 nucleotide sequence: TGTGCCAGCAGCTTAGAACAGGGTCGGGTAGCTTTCTTT. Protein product: CASSLEQGRVAFF.

The rearrangement joins TRBV14 to TRBJ2-1, with 7 nucleotides matching TRBD2. The V gene's germline CDR1 is SGHDN and CDR2 FVKESK. Trimming at V came to 4 bases and at J to 1 base, leaving 7 bases not matched to a gene. The CDR3 is 16 amino acids. CDR3 sequence: CASSLRDYRSYNEQFF. The DNA for the CDR3 is TGTGCCAGCAGCCTGCGGGACTACCGTTCCTACAATGAGCAGTTCTTC.